One sample yielded the 25 T cell receptor beta chains listed below, sequenced in a study of T-cell reconstitution after alpha-beta-depleted transplantation in children. Unique molecular identifiers tagged the TCRbeta library. TCRdb reprocessed the PCR reads via MiXCR and lists one record per CDR3 protein. The table records roughly 23,000 distinct CDR3 sequences, 11% of them present only once. Sample: PBMCs from the stem cell graft donor, taken from the stem cell graft. The receptors originated from a human donor who donated a stem cell graft to a child with chronic granulomatous disease.

This clonotype was seen at least ten times. This sequence joins TRBV20-1 and TRBJ2-7; a weak D match, TRBD1 (5 bases). V dropped 6 bases and J dropped 3 bases, with 15 bases sitting between them. The CDR3 spans 13 residues. Germline V gene sequence: CDR1 DFQATT, CDR2 SNEGSKA (reference sequence). The CDR3 DNA sequence: TGCAGTGCAACCCACTTGGACAACTACGAGCAGTACTTC. Its translation is CSATHLDNYEQYF.

In its sample, this clonotype was seen many times. The chain recombines TRBV20-1 with TRBJ2-7; 11 bases are shared with TRBD1. Germline-derived CDR1 and CDR2 are DFQATT and SNEGSKA (reference sequence). The junction had 4 bases not matched to a gene; V was cut back by 4 bases and J by 2 bases. This CDR3 has 14 residues. As DNA, the CDR3 is TGCAGTGCTACCGGGACAGGGGGTACCTACGAGCAGTACTTC. Translated, it gives CSATGTGGTYEQYF.

This clonotype has at least ten counts. The chain employs TRBV29-1 and TRBJ2-1, with D tentatively TRBD1 (5 bases). CDR3 length: 13 amino acids. V shed 1 base and J shed 2 bases, with 6 bases lying between them. Germline assignment: CDR1 SQVTM and CDR2 ANQGSEA. The CDR3 protein is CSVEVRAYNEQFF. For the CDR3, the DNA is TGCAGCGTTGAAGTCAGGGCCTACAATGAGCAGTTCTTC.

This clonotype was observed at least ten times. V is TRBV20-1 and J is TRBJ2-2, with D perhaps assigned TRBD1 or TRBD2 (6 bases each). Germline V CDR1 and CDR2: DFQATT, SNEGSKA (reference sequence). Trimming removed 6 bases from V and 6 bases from J, with 17 bases in between. The CDR3 loop spans 14 amino acids. The CDR3 protein is CSARHGGTPGELFF. In nucleotides, the CDR3 is TGCAGTGCCCGGCACGGAGGGACACCCGGGGAGCTGTTTTTT.

Ten or more counts support this clonotype. In DNA, the CDR3 is TGTGCCAGCAGCCTAGAGGACAGTGCGTACTCTGGGGCCAACGTCCTGACTTTC. This gives the protein CASSLEDSAYSGANVLTF. The chain uses TRBV7-3 and TRBJ2-6; the D gene is possibly TRBD1 (6 bases). The V gene's germline CDR1 is SGHTA and CDR2 FQGTGA. The ends were cut back, 5 bases at V and 0 bases at J, with 17 bases in the middle. The CDR3 length is 18 residues.

This clonotype was detected ten times or more. V is TRBV2 and J is TRBJ2-1; TRBD2 agrees at 8 bases. Germline V gene data show CDR1 as SNHLY and CDR2 as FYNNEI. Losses at the gene ends were 4 bases for V and 4 bases for J; bases not matched to a gene: 6. This CDR3 comprises 15 residues. CDR3 DNA: TGTGCCAGCAGTGGCGGAGCGGGGGTTTACAATGAGCAGTTCTTC. Translated, it gives CASSGGAGVYNEQFF.

Many counts were recorded for this clonotype. V usage is TRBV14 and J usage is TRBJ2-3, with D unresolved. The CDR3 spans 13 residues. With 3 bases removed from V and 5 bases from J, the gap between germline ends came to 9 bases. The germline V gene encodes CDR1 SGHDN and CDR2 FVKESK. DNA of the CDR3: TGTGCCAGCAGCCATGAGCTGGGAGATACGCAGTATTTT. Translation gives CASSHELGDTQYF.

The chain is built from TRBV19 and TRBJ1-2; the D gene is possibly TRBD1 (6 bases). Between the trimmed V and J ends, which lost 6 bases and 3 bases, there was a span of 14 bases. CDR3 length equals 14 residues. Germline CDR1 LNHDA, CDR2 SQIVND (reference sequence). Written as DNA, the CDR3 is TGTGCCAGTAGCCCCGCGGGGACATACTATGGCTACACCTTC. It translates to CASSPAGTYYGYTF.

This clonotype was found many times. The J gene is TRBJ1-1, the V gene TRBV2, with D possibly matching TRBD1 (6 bases). V dropped 10 bases and J dropped 6 bases, with 15 bases sitting between them. Germline V gene data show CDR1 as SNHLY and CDR2 as FYNNEI. CDR3 size: 12 residues. The CDR3 reads CATKGGISEAFF. CDR3 in DNA: TGTGCCACCAAGGGGGGGATTTCTGAAGCTTTCTTT.

This clonotype was counted many times. This sequence joins TRBV15 and TRBJ2-7, with D unclear. V lost 0 bases and J 3 bases, leaving 6 bases between the germline ends. The CDR3 covers 13 residues. Germline V gives CDR1 LNHNV, CDR2 YYDKDF (reference sequence). The chain's CDR3 is CATSRDGFYEQYF. In DNA, the CDR3 is TGTGCCACCAGCAGAGACGGTTTCTACGAGCAGTACTTC.

This clonotype has a count of ten or more. The chain couples TRBV6-4 to TRBJ2-2; 9 bases align to TRBD1. The CDR3 contains 22 residues. From germline, CDR1 is MRHNA and CDR2 SNTAGT. Trimming took 5 bases from V and 0 from J; bases not matched to a gene: 22. CDR3 region: CASSHPGQGELSYRTNTGELFF. The CDR3 DNA sequence: TGTGCCAGCAGTCACCCGGGACAGGGCGAACTGTCCTACCGAACGAACACCGGGGAGCTGTTTTTT.

This clonotype was observed many times. The chain joins TRBV4-3 to TRBJ1-4; TRBD1 aligns across 9 bases. J gave up 3 bases and V 6 bases, and 14 bases lay outside the gene matches. The CDR3 contains 18 residues. Germline values: CDR1 LGHNA, CDR2 YSLEER. This CDR3 is CASRHSYRGRGANEKLFF. DNA of the CDR3: TGCGCCAGCAGACACTCGTACAGGGGGCGCGGTGCTAATGAAAAACTGTTTTTT.

The chain links TRBV19 to TRBJ2-1; 9 positions agree with TRBD1. The V gene's germline CDR1 is LNHDA and CDR2 SQIVND (reference sequence). Trimming cost V 5 bases and J 4 bases; bases outside gene matches: 6. The CDR3 covers 15 residues. The CDR3 loop reads CASSLLGQGYNEQFF. CDR3 nucleotide sequence: TGTGCCAGTAGTTTGCTGGGACAGGGATACAATGAGCAGTTCTTC.

This clonotype was picked up many times. The chain recombines TRBV27 with TRBJ2-7; 10 bases align to TRBD1. The CDR3 sequence is 14 residues long. V trimming: 8 bases; J trimming: 0 bases; junction bases outside the gene matches: 4. Germline lookup yields CDR1 MNHEY and CDR2 SMNVEV (reference sequence). In nucleotides, the CDR3 is TGTGCCAGCCGGGACAGGGGAAGCTCCTACGAGCAGTACTTC. This translates into CASRDRGSSYEQYF.

The table lists this clonotype with many counts. This chain uses TRBV28 with TRBJ1-1, with TRBD1 as a possible D gene (5 bases). This CDR3 region has 16 residues. With 4 bases removed from V and 1 base from J, the gap between germline ends came to 16 bases. Germline V gene sequence: CDR1 MDHEN, CDR2 SYDVKM. The CDR3 is CASSSNSGKGNTEAFF. The CDR3 DNA sequence: TGTGCCAGCAGTTCGAATTCAGGGAAGGGGAACACTGAAGCTTTCTTT.

Ten or more counts support this clonotype. This chain joins TRBV28 and TRBJ1-5; perhaps TRBD1 as D (6 bases). The CDR3 extends over 15 amino acids. Germline CDR1 reads MDHEN; CDR2 reads SYDVKM. The V end lost 3 bases, the J end lost 4 bases, and 13 bases lay between the germline ends. The CDR3 sequence: CASSFGGAYNQPQHF. The CDR3, as DNA: TGTGCCAGCAGTTTCGGGGGGGCGTATAATCAGCCCCAGCATTTT.

This clonotype has ten or more counts. The chain links TRBV28 to TRBJ1-4, with D uncertain. The CDR3 is made up of 15 amino acids. Germline V CDR1 and CDR2: MDHEN, SYDVKM. Trimming took off 6 bases at V and 0 bases at J, with 11 bases between the two ends. The CDR3 nucleotides read TGTGCCAGCAGCAGGATCTTTCCAACTAATGAAAAACTGTTTTTT. Its translation: CASSRIFPTNEKLFF.

There are many counts of this clonotype. V and J are TRBV6-1 and TRBJ2-1, with a tentative D call TRBD1 (6 bases). This CDR3 is built from 14 residues. Germline CDR1 reads MNHNS; CDR2 reads SASEGT. The ends were cut back, 6 bases at V and 8 bases at J, with 17 bases in the middle. CDR3 sequence (DNA): TGTGCCAGCAGGGACAGCAGCGTCGCCGATGAGCAGTTCTTC. Its translation: CASRDSSVADEQFF.

In this sample, this clonotype turned up many times. This sequence joins TRBV28 and TRBJ2-1, with a weak D call TRBD1 (6 bases). The CDR3 is 14 amino acids. The ends were cut back, 6 bases at V and 2 bases at J, with 11 bases in the middle. Germline lookup yields CDR1 MDHEN and CDR2 SYDVKM. The CDR3 DNA is TGTGCCAGCAGGACAGGCTTCCCCTACAATGAGCAGTTCTTC. Protein product: CASRTGFPYNEQFF.

This clonotype was counted ten times or more. The chain has TRBV15 and TRBJ2-1, with 8 bases aligning to TRBD2. Germline CDR1 reads LNHNV; CDR2 reads YYDKDF (reference sequence). Trimming took 1 base from V and 10 from J; bases not matched to a gene: 6. The CDR3 runs 14 residues. CDR3 sequence (DNA): TGTGCCACCAGCAGAGCACGGACTAGCACGGAGCAGTTCTTC. Its translation is CATSRARTSTEQFF. Looking up the rest from reference TRBV15 and TRBJ2-1 gives the full variable domain: DAMVIQNPRYQVTQFGKPVTLSCSQTLNHNVMYWYQQKSSQAPKLLFHYYDKDFNNEADTPDNFQSRRPNTSFCFLDIRSPGLGDTAMYLCATSRARTSTEQFFGPGTRLTVL.

This clonotype is medium-sized (0.01 to 0.1%) within its sample. The chain couples TRBV28 to TRBJ2-4, with D uncertain. Germline values: CDR1 MDHEN, CDR2 SYDVKM. The ends were cut back, 4 bases at V and 0 bases at J, with 7 bases in the middle. The CDR3 is 14 residues long. This CDR3 is CASSWVVAKNIQYF. The CDR3 region has the DNA TGTGCCAGCAGTTGGGTAGTAGCCAAAAACATTCAGTACTTC.

This clonotype was counted at least ten times. This sequence joins TRBV20-1 and TRBJ1-1; a weak D match, TRBD1 (5 bases). CDR1 is DFQATT and CDR2 is SNEGSKA in the germline V gene (reference sequence). The CDR3 runs 14 residues. Deletions cut 2 bases from V and 4 bases from J, with 14 bases between. The CDR3 loop reads CSARRGQGGTEAFF. CDR3 DNA sequence: TGCAGTGCTAGAAGGGGCCAGGGTGGCACTGAAGCTTTCTTT.

There are many counts of this clonotype. The rearrangement joins TRBV12-3 or TRBV12-4 to TRBJ2-7, with TRBD1 identical over 10 bases. CDR3 length: 13 amino acids. V was clipped by 7 bases and J by 7 bases; unmatched bases: 7. The CDR3 region is CASTRDRGGEQYF. CDR3 nucleotides: TGTGCCAGCACCAGGGACAGGGGCGGGGAGCAGTACTTC.

This clonotype came up many times. The V call is TRBV5-1, the J call TRBJ2-7, with TRBD2 identical over 9 bases. The V and J ends lost 0 bases and 2 bases, in that order; junction bases with no gene match: 3. This CDR3 contains 15 residues. Germline CDR1 and CDR2: SGHRS and YFSETQ. Here the CDR3 reads CASSLVSGSTYEQYF. As DNA, the CDR3 is TGCGCCAGCAGCTTGGTTAGCGGGAGTACCTACGAGCAGTACTTC.

There are many counts of this clonotype. The chain couples TRBV4-1 to TRBJ1-1, with D hard to call. Germline V gene lookup returns CDR1 MGHRA and CDR2 YSYEKL. The germline V and J ends were trimmed by 5 bases and 5 bases, with 12 bases remaining between them. The CDR3 is 13 amino acids. CDR3 sequence (DNA): TGCGCCAGCAGCATTTACGTTCTAACTGAAGCTTTCTTT. This sequence encodes CASSIYVLTEAFF.